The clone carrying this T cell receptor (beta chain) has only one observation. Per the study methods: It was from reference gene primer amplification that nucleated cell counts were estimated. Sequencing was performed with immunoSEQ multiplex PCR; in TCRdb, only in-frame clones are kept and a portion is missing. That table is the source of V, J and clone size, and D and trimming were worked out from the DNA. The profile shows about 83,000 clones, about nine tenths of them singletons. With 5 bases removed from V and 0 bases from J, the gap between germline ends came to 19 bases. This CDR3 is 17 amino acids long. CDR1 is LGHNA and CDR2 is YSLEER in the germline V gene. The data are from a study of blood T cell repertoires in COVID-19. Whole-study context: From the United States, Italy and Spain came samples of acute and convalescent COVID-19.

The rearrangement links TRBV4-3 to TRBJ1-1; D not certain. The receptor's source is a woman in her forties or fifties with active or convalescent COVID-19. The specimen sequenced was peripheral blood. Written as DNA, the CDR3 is TGCGCCAGCAGCGCCGAGCGGACCTTAGGGATGAACACTGAAGCTTTCTTT. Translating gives CASSAERTLGMNTEAFF.